The 25 T cell receptor beta chains below come from one sample, sequenced in a study of cytomegalovirus exposure and HLA in healthy donors. PCR primers comprised 60 Vbeta and 13 Jbeta primers. The assay was immunoSEQ multiplex PCR, and TCRdb's table has in-frame clones only and misses some. The sample lists 80,000 or so clones; over 70% were seen once. Sequencing was done on a sample of PBMCs. Receptor source: a man aged 25-40 years in good health and CMV-seropositive.

The chain has TRBV4-1 and TRBJ1-2; unclear D gene. This CDR3 comprises 11 residues. The ends were cut back, 3 bases at V and 4 bases at J, with 3 bases in the middle. Germline CDR1 and CDR2: MGHRA and YSYEKL. The CDR3 DNA is TGCGCCAGCAGCCATAGCTATGGCTACACCTTC. The encoded protein is CASSHSYGYTF.

This chain uses TRBV5-1 with TRBJ2-7, with 7 bases lining up with TRBD2. The germline gives CDR1 SGHRS, CDR2 YFSETQ. V trimming: 2 bases; J trimming: 3 bases; junction bases outside the gene matches: 20. CDR3 size: 19 residues. In DNA form, the CDR3 reads TGCGCCAGCAGCTTCGAACCGGGAAGGTGGGGGGGGAGGGGCTACGAGCAGTACTTC. Protein: CASSFEPGRWGGRGYEQYF.

This clone has just one count. V gene TRBV6-5 combines with J gene TRBJ2-5; 9 nucleotides agree with TRBD2. CDR1 and CDR2 from the germline V gene are MNHEY and SVGAGI. Trimming took 2 bases from V and 5 from J; bases not matched to a gene: 9. This CDR3 comprises 16 residues. CDR3 sequence: CASSYGPSGDRETQYF. The DNA for the CDR3 is TGTGCCAGCAGTTACGGCCCTAGCGGGGATCGCGAGACCCAGTACTTC.

A word on this clone: A read error may account for a junction end that differs from germline. The V and J genes are TRBV30 and TRBJ1-2; 9 nucleotides agree with TRBD1. The germline V gene has CDR1 GTSNPN and CDR2 SVGIG (reference sequence). The CDR3 is 13 residues long. CDR3 region: CAWSVRTGDGYPF. In nucleotides, the CDR3 is TGTGCCTGGAGTGTAAGGACAGGGGACGGCTACCCCTTC.

This clone was observed a few times. The J gene is TRBJ1-1, the V gene TRBV5-4; possibly TRBD1 for D (5 bases). CDR1 and CDR2 from the germline V gene are SGHNT and YYREEE (reference sequence). This CDR3 has 15 amino acids. Trimming shortened V by 4 bases and J by 0 bases, and 13 bases separated the two germline ends. The CDR3 protein is CASSPGRGLNTEAFF. In DNA form, the CDR3 reads TGTGCCAGCAGCCCGGGGCGGGGTTTGAACACTGAAGCTTTCTTT.

This clone was seen a single time. V gene TRBV2 combines with J gene TRBJ1-5; D is perhaps TRBD1 (6 bases). The CDR3 extends over 16 amino acids. The germline CDR1 and CDR2 sequences are SNHLY and FYNNEI. With 4 bases removed from V and 1 base from J, the gap between germline ends came to 14 bases. CDR3 nucleotide sequence: TGTGCCAGCAGTGTCAACAGGGAATCGAGCAATCAGCCCCAGCATTTT. Protein product: CASSVNRESSNQPQHF.

The rearrangement joins TRBV5-6 to TRBJ2-5; TRBD2 aligns across 9 bases. The V and J ends lost 0 bases and 6 bases, in that order; junction bases with no gene match: 6. Germline CDR1 reads SGHDT; CDR2 reads YYEEEE. CDR3 length equals 15 residues. CDR3 nucleotides: TGTGCCAGCAGCTTGGGTTTTGCTAGCGGGAAGACCCAGTACTTC. Its protein product is CASSLGFASGKTQYF. Combining the CDR3 with reference TRBV5-6 and TRBJ2-5 gives the whole variable domain DAGVTQSPTHLIKTRGQQVTLRCSPKSGHDTVSWYQQALGQGPQFIFQYYEEEERQRGNFPDRFSGHQFPNYSSELNVNALLLGDSALYLCASSLGFASGKTQYFGPGTRLLVL.

This clone was found once. CDR3 residues: CASSRTRDRTNTGELFF. Written as DNA, the CDR3 is TGCGCCAGCAGCCGGACCCGGGACAGGACTAACACCGGGGAGCTGTTTTTT. This chain connects TRBV4-1 to TRBJ2-2; 8 bases agree with TRBD1. J lost 2 bases, V lost 4 bases, and 9 bases had no gene match. In germline, CDR1 is MGHRA, CDR2 YSYEKL. The CDR3 has 17 residues.

For the CDR3, the DNA is TGTGCCAGCAGCCACGGAGGAGCGGGACTAGCTCGGTATGAGCAGTTCTTC. Translated, it gives CASSHGGAGLARYEQFF. The chain employs TRBV7-9 and TRBJ2-1; 9 bases line up with TRBD2. The CDR3 runs to 17 residues. The V gene's germline CDR1 is SEHNR and CDR2 FQNEAQ (reference sequence). V gave up 5 bases and J gave up 8 bases; unmatched junction bases: 16.

The V call is TRBV4-2, the J call TRBJ2-5, with TRBD2 matching over 7 bases. The germline gives CDR1 LGHNA, CDR2 YNFKEQ. The J segment lost 0 bases and the V segment lost 4 bases, leaving 5 bases of the junction unmatched. The length of the CDR3 is 15 residues. CDR3 coding DNA: TGTGCCAGCAGCCGAGAGCGGGGTCACCAAGAGACCCAGTACTTC. The encoded protein is CASSRERGHQETQYF.

The chain has TRBV18 and TRBJ2-2; D is ambiguous. The CDR3 runs 16 residues. Trimming shortened V by 2 bases and J by 1 base, and 11 bases separated the two germline ends. CDR1 is KGHSH, CDR2 LQKENI, per germline. CDR3 amino acids: CASSPVSQLNTGELFF. The CDR3 coding sequence is TGTGCCAGCTCACCAGTTAGCCAGCTGAACACCGGGGAGCTGTTTTTT.

Concerning this clone: This sample includes further DNA sequences coding for the same CDR3. This CDR3 is CASSEAVLDRGIWEQYF. As DNA, the CDR3 is TGTGCCAGCAGTGAAGCGGTGTTGGACAGGGGAATTTGGGAGCAGTACTTC. The chain employs TRBV6-1 and TRBJ2-7; 9 positions agree with TRBD1. The CDR3 length is 17 residues. The germline gives CDR1 MNHNS, CDR2 SASEGT. The junction had 13 bases not matched to a gene; V was cut back by 0 bases and J by 7 bases.

The rearrangement links TRBV4-2 to TRBJ2-1, with 8 bases fitting TRBD2. V lost 0 bases to trimming and J lost 0 bases; unmatched junction nucleotides: 7. The CDR3 has 18 amino acids. The germline V gene has CDR1 LGHNA and CDR2 YNFKEQ. The CDR3 here is CASSQDNSGASSYNEQFF. The DNA of the CDR3 is TGTGCCAGCAGCCAAGATAATAGCGGGGCCAGCTCCTACAATGAGCAGTTCTTC.

V is TRBV5-6 and J is TRBJ1-2; a possible D gene is TRBD1 (6 bases). This CDR3 has 13 amino acids. Germline V CDR1 and CDR2: SGHDT, YYEEEE. V was trimmed by 3 bases and J by 8 bases, leaving 14 bases between them. The CDR3 is CASSSAQGDGYTF. The CDR3 region has the DNA TGTGCCAGCAGCTCCGCACAGGGCGACGGCTACACCTTC.

The rearrangement uses TRBV18 and TRBJ2-3, with D perhaps matching TRBD2 (6 bases). CDR3 size: 15 residues. Trimming cost V 4 bases and J 1 base, with 12 bases left between them. Germline CDR1 and CDR2: KGHSH and LQKENI. CDR3 in amino acids: CASSQASERTDTQYF. The DNA for the CDR3 is TGTGCCAGCTCACAGGCTAGCGAACGCACAGATACGCAGTATTTT.

This rearrangement joins TRBV5-6 to TRBJ2-5; a possible D gene is TRBD2 (5 bases). CDR3 size: 17 residues. Germline CDR1 and CDR2: SGHDT and YYEEEE. V was trimmed by 3 bases and J by 4 bases, leaving 22 bases between them. The CDR3 sequence: CASSSQRGSFISETQYF. The CDR3 DNA sequence: TGTGCCAGCAGCTCTCAGAGAGGGAGCTTTATATCAGAGACCCAGTACTTC. The full variable domain, rest sourced from reference TRBV5-6 and TRBJ2-5, is DAGVTQSPTHLIKTRGQQVTLRCSPKSGHDTVSWYQQALGQGPQFIFQYYEEEERQRGNFPDRFSGHQFPNYSSELNVNALLLGDSALYLCASSSQRGSFISETQYFGPGTRLLVL.

The chain links TRBV13 to TRBJ2-3, with D perhaps TRBD2 (7 bases). CDR1 is PRHDT and CDR2 is FYEKMQ in the germline V gene (reference sequence). The CDR3 extends over 15 amino acids. V lost 1 base, J lost 1 base, and 9 bases lay in between. CDR3 in amino acids: CASSLDGGRTDTQYF. The CDR3 DNA is TGTGCCAGCAGCTTAGACGGGGGGCGCACAGATACGCAGTATTTT.

The rearrangement uses TRBV7-6 and TRBJ2-1, with 12 nucleotides matching TRBD2. This CDR3 spans 18 amino acids. Germline assignment: CDR1 SGHVS and CDR2 FNYEAQ. V was clipped by 5 bases and J by 15 bases; unmatched bases: 23. The CDR3 sequence: CASSAPVGELAGGHGWFF. The DNA of the CDR3 is TGTGCCAGCAGCGCTCCAGTGGGCGAACTAGCGGGGGGCCACGGTTGGTTCTTC.

V is TRBV5-1 and J is TRBJ2-2; 8 bases are a match to TRBD2. This CDR3 comprises 17 residues. The V gene end was trimmed by 0 bases and the J gene end by 0 bases; junction bases not matched to a gene: 4. Germline assignment: CDR1 SGHRS and CDR2 YFSETQ. CDR3 sequence (DNA): TGCGCCAGCAGCTTGGCGTCGGGACTAGCGAACACCGGGGAGCTGTTTTTT. It is translated as CASSLASGLANTGELFF.

The chain links TRBV27 to TRBJ2-3; D possibly corresponds to TRBD2 (6 bases). The CDR3 is made up of 15 amino acids. The germline CDR1 and CDR2 sequences are MNHEY and SMNVEV (reference sequence). Trimming took 7 bases from V and 2 from J, leaving 16 bases between them. The CDR3: CASTLRGLSTDTQYF. The CDR3 coding sequence is TGTGCCAGCACCTTAAGGGGACTCTCCACAGATACGCAGTATTTT.

V gene TRBV14 combines with J gene TRBJ2-7; 7 positions match TRBD1. There are 15 residues in the CDR3. The V segment lost 3 bases and the J segment 0 bases; nucleotides outside the gene matches: 5. The germline V gene has CDR1 SGHDN and CDR2 FVKESK. The CDR3 nucleotides read TGTGCCAGCAGCCACTTGGGACAGTCCTCCTACGAGCAGTACTTC. It is translated as CASSHLGQSSYEQYF. The whole variable domain, remainder taken from reference TRBV14 and TRBJ2-7, is EAGVTQFPSHSVIEKGQTVTLRCDPISGHDNLYWYRRVMGKEIKFLLHFVKESKQDESGMPNNRFLAERTGGTYSTLKVQPAELEDSGVYFCASSHLGQSSYEQYFGPGTRLTVT.

This clone showed up just once. The chain recombines TRBV7-2 with TRBJ2-7, with 10 bases fitting TRBD2. V shed 5 bases, J shed 6 bases, and the junction held 4 bases outside the gene matches. The CDR3 runs to 13 residues. Germline CDR1 is SGHTA and CDR2 is FQGNSA. The CDR3 loop is CASSDSGRFEQYF. The CDR3 nucleotides are TGTGCCAGCAGCGATAGCGGGAGGTTCGAGCAGTACTTC. Using reference TRBV7-2 and TRBJ2-7 for the parts outside the CDR3, the full variable domain is GAGVSQSPSNKVTEKGKDVELRCDPISGHTALYWYRQSLGQGLEFLIYFQGNSAPDKSGLPSDRFSAERTGGSVSTLTIQRTQQEDSAVYLCASSDSGRFEQYFGPGTRLTVT.

CDR3 sequence (DNA): TGTGCCAGCAGCCGGACTAGCGCCTCCTACAATGAGCAGTTCTTC. Translation gives CASSRTSASYNEQFF. V usage is TRBV6-5 and J usage is TRBJ2-1; 9 bases agree with TRBD2. The CDR3 is 15 residues long. J was trimmed by 0 bases and V by 6 bases; bases with no gene match: 3. Per the germline V gene, CDR1 is MNHEY and CDR2 is SVGAGI.

The CDR3 region is CASSLIGGRETQYF. In DNA form, the CDR3 reads TGTGCCAGCAGTTTAATTGGGGGGAGAGAGACCCAGTACTTC. The chain carries TRBV28 and TRBJ2-5; tentative D call: TRBD2 (6 bases). From germline, CDR1 is MDHEN and CDR2 SYDVKM. V gave up 2 bases and J gave up 4 bases, with 11 bases separating them. The CDR3 is 14 residues long.

The rearrangement links TRBV6-4 to TRBJ2-1, with 13 positions matching TRBD2. With V trimmed by 3 bases and J by 5 bases, 1 base remained unmatched. The germline V gene encodes CDR1 MRHNA and CDR2 SNTAGT. This CDR3 comprises 15 residues. Here the CDR3 reads CASSEGLAGNNEQFF. The CDR3 DNA reads TGTGCCAGCAGTGAGGGACTAGCGGGAAACAATGAGCAGTTCTTC.